Here is one TCR beta chain with its context. Its target is not known. This record comes from a study of neoadjuvant anti-PD-1 for oral cavity cancer. Germline V gene lookup returns CDR1 ENHRY and CDR2 SYGVKD. The CDR3 is 13 amino acids. The J segment lost 5 bases and the V segment lost 8 bases, leaving 3 bases of the junction unmatched. Six replicates per PBMC sample, mostly from 450 to 600 ng of genomic DNA. The protocol was immunoSEQ multiplex PCR, while the TCRdb copy is restricted to in-frame clones and leaves out a portion. Here the sample spans about 72,000 clones, around 80% being singletons. Analysis of PBMCs was direct, with no culture step. General study findings and limits: Non-responders to neoadjuvant nivolumab had significantly more clonal PBMC T cells than responders.

This receptor was taken from a person aged 35-79 years with oral cavity squamous cell carcinoma. V is TRBV10-3 and J is TRBJ2-1, with 10 bases matching TRBD2. Sequenced here: PBMCs, sampled before nivolumab (anti-PD-1) treatment. For the CDR3, the DNA is TGTGCCATCCGGACTAGCGGAGACAATGAGCAGTTCTTC. This translates into CAIRTSGDNEQFF.